These 19 T cell receptor beta chains share one sample of origin, sequenced in a study of T cells in Graves' hyperthyroidism and ophthalmopathy. It was RNA transcripts that yielded the amplified TCR beta CDR3 regions. TCR CDR3 underwent first-round RT-PCR with the HTBI primer set. Each CDR3 protein gets one entry after TCRdb re-called the multiplex PCR reads with MiXCR. The sample contains hundreds of thousands of distinct CDR3 sequences, around 15% of which appear only once. The source material was blood. The receptors come from a woman aged 40 to 50 with Graves' ophthalmopathy.

This clonotype was counted ten times or more. The chain carries TRBV28 and TRBJ2-5; D gene ambiguous. The V end lost 6 bases, the J end lost 5 bases, and 16 bases lay between the germline ends. The CDR3 runs 14 residues. Germline values: CDR1 MDHEN, CDR2 SYDVKM. In DNA form, the CDR3 reads TGTGCCAGCAGACCCCGTGGGGTGGGGGAGACCCAGTACTTC. It specifies CASRPRGVGETQYF.

The table lists this clonotype with many counts. It may be a read error: a sequence one base away is much more abundant. This chain connects TRBV6-1 to TRBJ1-1; D is perhaps TRBD1 (5 bases). From germline, CDR1 is MNHNS and CDR2 SASEGT. This CDR3 is 13 amino acids long. The CDR3 bases are TGTGCCAGCACCCCGACAGTGAACACTGAAGCTTCCTTT. Protein product: CASTPTVNTEASF.

This clonotype was seen more than once but under ten times. The chain is built from TRBV20-1 and TRBJ1-5; D is undetermined. This CDR3 is built from 14 residues. The germline V and J ends were trimmed by 3 bases and 0 bases, with 9 bases remaining between them. CDR1 is DFQATT, CDR2 SNEGSKA, per germline (reference sequence). As DNA, the CDR3 is TGCAGTGCTAGCACAGACTTTAGCAATCAGCCCCAGCATTTT. It translates to CSASTDFSNQPQHF.

In its sample, this clonotype was seen many times. The chain carries TRBV28 and TRBJ2-7; 10 bases map to TRBD1. J gave up 6 bases and V 6 bases, and 8 bases lay outside the gene matches. In germline, CDR1 is MDHEN, CDR2 SYDVKM. The CDR3 spans 14 residues. The CDR3 spells CASSSGQGDTEQYF. The DNA for the CDR3 is TGTGCCAGCAGCTCCGGACAGGGGGATACCGAGCAGTACTTC.

This clonotype occurred many times. The chain couples TRBV5-1 to TRBJ2-7; D might be TRBD1 (6 bases). In germline, CDR1 is SGHRS, CDR2 YFSETQ. The CDR3 is 12 amino acids. The V end lost 7 bases, the J end lost 3 bases, and 11 bases lay between the germline ends. In DNA, the CDR3 is TGCGCCAGCGCAAAGGGGGACTACGAGCAGTACTTC. It translates to CASAKGDYEQYF.

At least ten counts were recorded for this clonotype. The genes are TRBV6-5 and TRBJ2-7; TRBD2 matches 8 bases. This CDR3 comprises 16 residues. V was clipped by 1 base and J by 5 bases; unmatched bases: 10. CDR1 is MNHEY and CDR2 is SVGAGI in the germline V gene. DNA of the CDR3: TGTGCCAGCAGTTACTGGACTAGCCGGACCTTTGACGAGCAGTACTTC. Protein: CASSYWTSRTFDEQYF.

This clonotype was counted ten times or more. The chain combines TRBV28 with TRBJ2-7; 7 nucleotides align to TRBD2. After removal of 5 bases from V and 5 bases from J, the junction contained 6 bases not matched to a gene. This CDR3 spans 13 amino acids. Germline V gene data show CDR1 as MDHEN and CDR2 as SYDVKM. Written as DNA, the CDR3 is TGTGCCAGCAGTGGGGGGGAACAGGACGAGCAGTACTTC. It is translated as CASSGGEQDEQYF. Supplemented by reference TRBV28 and TRBJ2-7, the full variable domain reads DVKVTQSSRYLVKRTGEKVFLECVQDMDHENMFWYRQDPGLGLRLIYFSYDVKMKEKGDIPEGYSVSREKKERFSLILESASTNQTSMYLCASSGGEQDEQYFGPGTRLTVT.

Concerning this clonotype: A clone one base away is much larger, so this may be a read error. This chain uses TRBV6-2 or TRBV6-3 with TRBJ2-7; perhaps TRBD2 as D (6 bases). V dropped 11 bases and J dropped 2 bases, with 13 bases sitting between them. Germline V gives CDR1 MNHEY, CDR2 SVGEGT. The CDR3 is made up of 12 amino acids. The CDR3 protein is CAAAEGTYEQYF. CDR3 nucleotide sequence: TGTGCCGCTGCGGAGGGGACCTACGAGCAGTACTTC.

The sample holds many counts of this clonotype. The V and J genes are TRBV6-1 and TRBJ2-7; TRBD2 matches 15 bases. The CDR3 is made up of 16 amino acids. Germline-derived CDR1 and CDR2 are MNHNS and SASEGT. V dropped 1 base and J dropped 3; count of bases not matched to a gene: 1. The CDR3 protein is CASSEEGLAGGYEQYF. DNA for the CDR3: TGTGCCAGCAGTGAAGAGGGACTAGCGGGAGGCTACGAGCAGTACTTC.

The V and J genes are TRBV20-1 and TRBJ2-2; 11 bases agree with TRBD2. V was clipped by 2 bases and J by 1 base; unmatched bases: 6. There are 17 residues in the CDR3. Looked up from germline, CDR1 is DFQATT and CDR2 is SNEGSKA (reference sequence). DNA of the CDR3: TGCAGTGCTAGAAACGCCGGGACTAGCGGGAACACCGGGGAGCTGTTTTTT. This sequence encodes CSARNAGTSGNTGELFF.

The chain joins TRBV12-3 or TRBV12-4 to TRBJ2-7, with TRBD2 matching over 13 bases. V was pared by 6 bases and J by 5 bases, with 10 bases of the junction left unmatched. The CDR3 has 16 residues. CDR3 residues: CASSQPGLAGTNEQYF. The CDR3 nucleotides read TGTGCCAGCAGCCAACCGGGACTAGCGGGAACCAACGAGCAGTACTTC.

The table lists this clonotype with many counts. The chain links TRBV7-2 to TRBJ2-7; 7 bases align to TRBD2. With 5 bases clipped from V and 5 bases from J, the junction kept 12 bases outside the gene matches. The CDR3 covers 15 residues. Germline V gene sequence: CDR1 SGHTA, CDR2 FQGNSA. The chain's CDR3 is CASSHRNGGYDEQYF. The CDR3 DNA reads as TGTGCCAGCAGCCACAGGAACGGGGGGTACGACGAGCAGTACTTC.

V is TRBV29-1 and J is TRBJ1-1, with D tentatively TRBD1 (5 bases). The V end lost 4 bases, the J end lost 2 bases, and 11 bases lay between the germline ends. CDR1 SQVTM and CDR2 ANQGSEA come from the germline V gene. This CDR3 contains 13 residues. CDR3 sequence: CSVVEGFNTEAFF. The CDR3 nucleotides are TGCAGCGTTGTAGAGGGGTTTAACACTGAAGCTTTCTTT.

At least ten counts were recorded for this clonotype. The rearrangement uses TRBV6-2 or TRBV6-3 and TRBJ2-7; D may be TRBD2 (9 bases). The V end was cut by 3 bases, the J end by 2 bases, with 26 bases between. The CDR3 is 19 amino acids. CDR1 and CDR2 (germline): MNHEY, SVGEGT. The CDR3 nucleotides read TGTGCCAGCAGTTATTCTAGGACAGGGTTCGCTAGCGGGACCTACGAGCAGTACTTC. Its translation: CASSYSRTGFASGTYEQYF.

This sequence joins TRBV12-5 and TRBJ2-7, with 11 bases identical to TRBD2. The V segment lost 6 bases and the J segment 7 bases; nucleotides outside the gene matches: 5. Germline loops: CDR1 LGHNT, CDR2 FRNRAP. This CDR3 region has 13 residues. The DNA for the CDR3 is TGTGCTAGTGGGACCGGGACTAGCGGAGAGCAGTACTTC. Translation: CASGTGTSGEQYF.

This clonotype has ten or more counts. This chain connects TRBV6-2 or TRBV6-3 to TRBJ2-5; maybe TRBD2 (5 bases). CDR1 and CDR2 (germline): MNHEY, SVGEGT. V lost 7 bases and J lost 5, with 11 bases in between. The CDR3 has 12 amino acids. CDR3 DNA sequence: TGTGCCAGCAAACCAGCGGCCGAGACCCAGTACTTC. It encodes CASKPAAETQYF.

The chain joins TRBV5-1 to TRBJ2-2, with 9 bases fitting TRBD1. The germline V gene has CDR1 SGHRS and CDR2 YFSETQ. Germline trimming cut 4 bases from V and 4 bases from J; bases unmatched to any gene: 8. There are 16 residues in the CDR3. CDR3 DNA sequence: TGCGCCAGCAGCCAGGCCGGGACAGGGTTCACCGGGGAGCTGTTTTTT. Translation gives CASSQAGTGFTGELFF.

This clonotype showed up many times. V is TRBV28 and J is TRBJ1-1; the match to TRBD1 covers 11 bases. The CDR3 sequence is 13 residues long. Germline CDR1 MDHEN, CDR2 SYDVKM. With 8 bases clipped from V and 4 bases from J, the junction kept 3 bases outside the gene matches. The CDR3 region has the DNA TGTGCCAGCGGCGGGACAGGGGGCACTGAAGCTTTCTTT. Protein: CASGGTGGTEAFF.

The chain combines TRBV6-5 with TRBJ1-1; 7 positions agree with TRBD1. Germline V gene lookup returns CDR1 MNHEY and CDR2 SVGAGI. The CDR3 is made up of 16 amino acids. The V and J ends lost 2 bases and 1 base, in that order; junction bases with no gene match: 7. The CDR3, as DNA: TGTGCCAGCAGTTACCCTTCAACAGGGGCGAACACTGAAGCTTTCTTT. Protein: CASSYPSTGANTEAFF.